This T cell receptor (beta chain) is from a study of early T cells in non-severe SARS-CoV-2 infection. Study details: The chains were unpaired, and the sequenced material was bulk RNA from unsorted whole blood. Study conclusions and caveats: There was a bias toward anti-spike CD8 responses in VDJdb matching, which missed private and CD4 specificities.

This clonotype has a count of ten or more. Its antigen is not known. This CDR3 region has 14 residues. CDR1 is LNHDA and CDR2 is SQIVND in the germline V gene (reference sequence). Deletions cut 3 bases from V and 5 bases from J, with 12 bases between. Unique molecular identifiers (one per individual cDNA molecule) were attached. TCRdb analysed the 5' RACE reads with MiXCR anew, one entry per CDR3 protein. This repertoire shows roughly 97,000 distinct CDR3 sequences, 9.5% to 11% found once; its top ten account for around 4.6%. The receptor was isolated from an adult who was a healthcare worker with PCR-confirmed SARS-CoV-2 infection or an uninfected control (not recorded which). The chain couples TRBV19 to TRBJ2-3; tentative D call: TRBD2 (6 bases). The input for sequencing was whole blood, taken at baseline. The CDR3 reads CASSMAGGVDTQYF. CDR3 bases: TGTGCCAGTAGTATGGCCGGGGGTGTAGATACGCAGTATTTT.